The 10 T cell receptor beta chains listed next were all sequenced from one sample in a study of T cells after yellow fever vaccination. TCRdb independently ran MiXCR on the 5' RACE reads; one entry per CDR3 protein. The repertoire has 500,000 to 650,000 distinct CDR3 sequences, less than 20% of them found once; the top ten carry 17%. The sample consisted of PBMCs, taken less than 6 days after the first yellow fever vaccination. The source is a young man who received the YFV17D yellow fever vaccine.

This clonotype was picked up a small number of times. The chain uses TRBV7-2 and TRBJ1-2; TRBD1 matches 9 bases. This CDR3 comprises 15 residues. V was pared by 5 bases and J by 3 bases, with 7 bases of the junction left unmatched. Germline V gene data show CDR1 as SGHTA and CDR2 as FQGNSA. Here the CDR3 reads CASSNRQGVDYGYTF. Written as DNA, the CDR3 is TGTGCCAGCAGCAACCGACAGGGGGTTGACTATGGCTACACCTTC.

A few counts support this clonotype. V is TRBV10-2 and J is TRBJ2-2; the D is unclear. Trimming removed 3 bases at V and 4 bases at J, with 12 bases between. There are 15 residues in the CDR3. The germline V gene has CDR1 WSHSY and CDR2 SAAADI. CDR3 nucleotides: TGCGCCAGCAGTGATTCCGCGCGTAGCACCGGGGAGCTGTTTTTT. Amino acid sequence: CASSDSARSTGELFF.

The chain uses TRBV12-3 or TRBV12-4 and TRBJ1-3; a weak D match, TRBD1 (5 bases). V was pared by 6 bases and J by 1 base, with 13 bases between. This CDR3 region has 15 residues. The CDR3: CASRGGGGSGNTIYF. The CDR3 DNA is TGTGCCAGCAGAGGCGGCGGGGGATCTGGAAACACCATATATTTT.

V gene TRBV20-1 combines with J gene TRBJ2-3; either TRBD1 or TRBD2 may fit D (6 bases each). The CDR3 contains 14 residues. Deletions cut 1 base from V and 6 bases from J, with 14 bases between. Germline values: CDR1 DFQATT, CDR2 SNEGSKA (reference sequence). The CDR3 region has the DNA TGCAGTGCTAGAGGGGGTGGGGGGCCGGATACGCAGTATTTT. It specifies CSARGGGGPDTQYF.

This chain uses TRBV5-6 with TRBJ2-3; D may correspond to TRBD1 or TRBD2 (6 bases each). Trimming took 2 bases from V and 10 from J, leaving 17 bases between them. The CDR3 covers 14 residues. Germline loops: CDR1 SGHDT, CDR2 YYEEEE. Here the CDR3 reads CASSFSGVEGAQYF. The CDR3 nucleotides are TGTGCCAGCAGCTTTTCAGGGGTGGAGGGTGCGCAGTATTTT.

This clonotype was seen a few times. The V call is TRBV27, the J call TRBJ2-2; 9 bases are a match to TRBD2. The V segment lost 10 bases and the J segment 6 bases; nucleotides outside the gene matches: 12. Germline lookup yields CDR1 MNHEY and CDR2 SMNVEV (reference sequence). This CDR3 is built from 15 residues. In DNA, the CDR3 is TGTGCCACAGTCCGAAGCGGGGGGATCGCCGGGGAGCTGTTTTTT. Protein: CATVRSGGIAGELFF.

This chain connects TRBV24-1 to TRBJ2-3, with D unresolved. V was pared by 4 bases and J by 0 bases, with 1 base between. In germline, CDR1 is KGHDR, CDR2 SFDVKD. The length of the CDR3 is 12 residues. The CDR3 DNA follows: TGTGCCACCAGTGAAAGCACAGATACGCAGTATTTT. It encodes CATSESTDTQYF.

This chain links TRBV6-4 with TRBJ2-3; D possibly corresponds to TRBD2 (6 bases). Trimming removed 10 bases at V and 0 bases at J, with 11 bases between. The germline V gene has CDR1 MRHNA and CDR2 SNTAGT. The CDR3 runs 13 residues. Here the CDR3 DNA reads TGTGCCACCCGGGAGACTAGCACAGATACGCAGTATTTT. Its protein is CATRETSTDTQYF.

This clonotype was counted a few times. The gene calls are TRBV4-3 and TRBJ2-5; 11 bases match TRBD1. The germline CDR1 and CDR2 sequences are LGHNA and YSLEER. CDR3 length: 17 amino acids. Trimming took 3 bases from V and 1 from J; bases not matched to a gene: 7. The CDR3 reads CASSHGQGALGQETQYF. CDR3 sequence (DNA): TGCGCCAGCAGCCACGGACAGGGGGCGCTGGGCCAAGAGACCCAGTACTTC.

This clonotype was counted at least ten times. The chain carries TRBV7-9 and TRBJ1-4; no reliable D call. Trimming cost V 5 bases and J 8 bases, with 9 bases left between them. The CDR3 is made up of 12 amino acids. Germline V CDR1 and CDR2: SEHNR, FQNEAQ (reference sequence). This chain's CDR3 is CASSLLGEKLFF. In DNA, the CDR3 is TGTGCCAGCAGCCTCCTGGGGGAAAAACTGTTTTTT.